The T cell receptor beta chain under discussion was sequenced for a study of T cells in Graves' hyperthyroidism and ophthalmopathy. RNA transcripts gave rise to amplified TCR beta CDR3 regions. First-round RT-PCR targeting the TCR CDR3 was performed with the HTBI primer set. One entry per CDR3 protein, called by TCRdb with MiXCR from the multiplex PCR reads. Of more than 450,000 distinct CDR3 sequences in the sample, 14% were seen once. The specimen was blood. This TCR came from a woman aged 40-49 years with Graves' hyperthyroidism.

In DNA, the CDR3 is TGTGCCAGCAGCTCGGTGGGCTACGAGCAGTACTTC. Translating it yields CASSSVGYEQYF. The rearrangement links TRBV5-6 to TRBJ2-7; D gene unclear. CDR1 is SGHDT and CDR2 is YYEEEE in the germline V gene. V gave up 3 bases and J gave up 3 bases, with 7 bases separating them. The CDR3 has 12 residues.